The clone carrying this TCR beta chain was recorded only once. Every donor, a Caucasian adult, lived in Nashville, Tennessee. The V gene's germline CDR1 is SGHTA and CDR2 FQGNSA. Trimming left V 2 bases short and J 6 bases short, with 18 bases between. The CDR3 has 16 residues. The sample originates from a study of shared clonotypes between healthy human individuals. Per the original methods: ImmunoSEQ output held junction-only sequences without quality scores, so filtering differed. Produced via immunoSEQ multiplex PCR; TCRdb's table is partial and in-frame only. V and J calls and clone size follow that table, whereas D and trimming were derived from the DNA. The sample contains about 470,000 clones, roughly 77% of which appear only once.

The sequenced material came from PBMCs. This sequence joins TRBV7-2 and TRBJ2-3; perhaps TRBD1 as D (6 bases). The sequence was collected from a woman between 40 and 50 years old in good health. Some clones in this sample may be carry-over from other donors' samples. The CDR3 DNA sequence: TGTGCCAGCAGCTTAAGTGCGTCAGGGGCATTTGATACGCAGTATTTT. It encodes CASSLSASGAFDTQYF. Variable domain in full (rest from reference TRBV7-2 and TRBJ2-3): GAGVSQSPSNKVTEKGKDVELRCDPISGHTALYWYRQSLGQGLEFLIYFQGNSAPDKSGLPSDRFSAERTGGSVSTLTIQRTQQEDSAVYLCASSLSASGAFDTQYFGPGTRLTVL.